The 20 T cell receptor beta chains below all came from one sample that was sequenced in a study of CD8+ T cells in alopecia areata. TCR sequencing used cDNA made by reverse transcription of extracted RNA. TCRdb's table, derived via immunoSEQ multiplex PCR, lists solely in-frame clones and lacks some. Of roughly 150,000 clones listed, under 60% were seen once; the top ten hold roughly 6.7%. The sequencing used CD4+ T cells sorted from blood, collected at week 0. The receptors here all came from a human donor with alopecia areata.

J is TRBJ1-5 and V is TRBV7-4; TRBD1 aligns across 9 bases. The germline V gene has CDR1 SGHVT and CDR2 SQSDAQ. With V trimmed by 1 base and J by 1 base, 2 bases remained unmatched. The CDR3 runs 16 residues. The CDR3 DNA is TGTGCCAGCAGCTTAGAGGGGACAGGGAGCAATCAGCCCCAGCATTTT. Amino acid sequence: CASSLEGTGSNQPQHF.

The rearrangement links TRBV23-1 to TRBJ1-5, with D tentatively TRBD1 (6 bases). TRBV23-1 is classed as an ORF, of uncertain function. Trimming took off 4 bases at V and 6 bases at J, with 13 bases between the two ends. The length of the CDR3 is 14 residues. The CDR3 DNA reads as TGCGCCAGCAGTCCCAGGGGTGGGGGTCAGCCCCAGCATTTT. This translates into CASSPRGGGQPQHF.

The chain links TRBV6-6 to TRBJ2-7; D is perhaps TRBD2 (5 bases). V was trimmed by 6 bases and J by 1 base, leaving 10 bases between them. The germline V gene encodes CDR1 MNHNY and CDR2 SVGAGI (reference sequence). The CDR3 length is 13 residues. The CDR3 DNA reads TGTGCCAGCAGCCCAACGGGGTCCTACGAGCAGTACTTC. It codes for CASSPTGSYEQYF.

This chain links TRBV30 with TRBJ1-3, with D perhaps TRBD1 (6 bases). Trimming took 3 bases from V and 0 from J, leaving 12 bases between them. From germline, CDR1 is GTSNPN and CDR2 SVGIG (reference sequence). The CDR3 covers 15 residues. In DNA, the CDR3 is TGTGCCTGGAGCGGTGGGGGGCACTCTGGAAACACCATATATTTT. Translated: CAWSGGGHSGNTIYF. Full variable domain (missing parts from reference TRBV30 and TRBJ1-3): SQTIHQWPATLVQPVGSPLSLECTVEGTSNPNLYWYRQAAGRGLQLLFYSVGIGQISSEVPQNLSASRPQDRQFILSSKKLLLSDSGFYLCAWSGGGHSGNTIYFGEGSWLTVV.

The CDR3 DNA reads as TGTGCCTGGAATCTGCAAAGCATGAACACTGAAGCTTTCTTT. As protein: CAWNLQSMNTEAFF. The rearrangement links TRBV30 to TRBJ1-1; D not resolved. The germline V gene encodes CDR1 GTSNPN and CDR2 SVGIG (reference sequence). Trimming cost V 4 bases and J 0 bases, with 12 bases left between them. There are 14 residues in the CDR3.

This clone appeared once. The chain carries TRBV2 and TRBJ1-5; D not certain. Per the germline V gene, CDR1 is SNHLY and CDR2 is FYNNEI. Trimming took 5 bases from V and 13 from J, leaving 18 bases between them. The length of the CDR3 is 13 residues. CDR3 amino acids: CASSSEAGGWQHF. The CDR3, as DNA: TGTGCCAGCAGTTCGGAGGCCGGCGGGTGGCAGCATTTT.

The V and J genes are TRBV6-5 and TRBJ1-2; D is ambiguous. There are 14 residues in the CDR3. Germline V gene sequence: CDR1 MNHEY, CDR2 SVGAGI. V was cut by 4 bases and J by 0 bases, with 9 bases left in between. The CDR3 region has the DNA TGTGCCAGCAGTTTGGGCAGAGCTAACTATGGCTACACCTTC. Translated, it gives CASSLGRANYGYTF.

The gene calls are TRBV10-3 and TRBJ2-5; TRBD1 might be the D (6 bases). Germline V gene lookup returns CDR1 ENHRY and CDR2 SYGVKD. This CDR3 contains 12 residues. Trimming took off 6 bases at V and 4 bases at J, with 9 bases between the two ends. The CDR3 DNA is TGTGCCATCAGCACAGGGAGAGAGACCCAGTACTTC. Amino acid sequence: CAISTGRETQYF.

This clone was detected a few times. The CDR3 DNA reads as TGCGCCAGCAGTCACCCGACAGGGGACGAGCAGTACTTC. Translated, it gives CASSHPTGDEQYF. The rearrangement links TRBV23-1 to TRBJ2-7; TRBD1 agrees at 8 bases. TRBV23-1 is recorded as an ORF, its role being uncertain. Germline trimming cut 3 bases from V and 5 bases from J; bases unmatched to any gene: 3. This CDR3 contains 13 residues.

The chain couples TRBV2 to TRBJ2-5, with TRBD2 matching over 7 bases. The CDR3 spans 14 residues. The V segment lost 5 bases and the J segment 4 bases; nucleotides outside the gene matches: 7. Germline CDR1 is SNHLY and CDR2 is FYNNEI. DNA for the CDR3: TGTGCCAGCAGTCCTTCCCCGGGAGGAGAGACCCAGTACTTC. This encodes CASSPSPGGETQYF.

The V and J genes are TRBV6-5 and TRBJ1-1, with D possibly TRBD1 on 5 matching bases. Germline assignment: CDR1 MNHEY and CDR2 SVGAGI. The CDR3 totals 15 residues. V was shortened by 2 bases and J by 4 bases, with 14 bases between the two germline ends. The CDR3 reads CASSYGGVSGTEAFF. The CDR3 region has the DNA TGTGCCAGCAGTTACGGGGGGGTAAGTGGCACTGAAGCTTTCTTT.

This clone was counted only a few times. The rearrangement links TRBV29-1 to TRBJ1-2; TRBD1 is a possible D gene (5 bases). The V end lost 7 bases, the J end lost 2 bases, and 11 bases lay between the germline ends. The CDR3 covers 12 residues. Germline CDR1 is SQVTM and CDR2 is ANQGSEA. The CDR3 region is CSGLGHNYGYTF. In nucleotides, the CDR3 is TGCAGCGGCCTGGGGCACAACTATGGCTACACCTTC.

J is TRBJ2-3 and V is TRBV7-2; D is uncertain. The germline gives CDR1 SGHTA, CDR2 FQGNSA. Trimming removed 7 bases at V and 5 bases at J, with 10 bases between. The CDR3 extends over 12 amino acids. The CDR3 sequence is CASTPWGDTQYF. The CDR3 DNA sequence: TGTGCCAGCACTCCTTGGGGAGATACGCAGTATTTT.

This chain joins TRBV5-1 and TRBJ1-1; 8 nucleotides line up with TRBD1. V lost 2 bases to trimming and J lost 4 bases; unmatched junction nucleotides: 4. CDR1 is SGHRS and CDR2 is YFSETQ in the germline V gene. This CDR3 comprises 14 residues. The CDR3 here is CASSFRTGSTEAFF. The CDR3 bases are TGCGCCAGCAGCTTCCGGACAGGGAGCACTGAAGCTTTCTTT.

The chain uses TRBV29-1 and TRBJ2-7, with TRBD1 as a possible D gene (6 bases). CDR1 SQVTM and CDR2 ANQGSEA come from the germline V gene. This CDR3 has 11 residues. V lost 6 bases to trimming and J lost 4 bases, with 10 bases between them. The CDR3 sequence: CSVDSSYEQYF. The DNA for the CDR3 is TGCAGCGTGGACAGTTCGTACGAGCAGTACTTC.

The chain couples TRBV5-1 to TRBJ2-7; the D gene is possibly TRBD2 (5 bases). The CDR3 contains 13 residues. Germline lookup yields CDR1 SGHRS and CDR2 YFSETQ. The V end lost 4 bases, the J end lost 6 bases, and 14 bases lay between the germline ends. The CDR3 here is CASSPRFEGEQYF. In DNA, the CDR3 is TGCGCCAGCAGCCCTAGGTTTGAGGGCGAGCAGTACTTC.

This chain joins TRBV5-4 and TRBJ2-7; 7 nucleotides line up with TRBD1. Germline V gene data show CDR1 as SGHNT and CDR2 as YYREEE (reference sequence). The CDR3 totals 13 residues. V gave up 4 bases and J gave up 6 bases; unmatched junction bases: 7. The CDR3 region is CASSPGQDGEQYF. The DNA of the CDR3 is TGTGCCAGCAGCCCTGGACAGGACGGCGAGCAGTACTTC.

The rearrangement links TRBV11-1 to TRBJ1-1, with 9 bases identical to TRBD1. Looked up from germline, CDR1 is SGHAT and CDR2 is FQDESV (reference sequence). V was clipped by 5 bases and J by 3 bases; unmatched bases: 10. The CDR3 is made up of 16 amino acids. The CDR3, as DNA: TGTGCCAGCAGCGACGCCGGGACAGGGCTATACACTGAAGCTTTCTTT. Residues: CASSDAGTGLYTEAFF. The full variable domain, completed using reference TRBV11-1 and TRBJ1-1, is EAEVAQSPRYKITEKSQAVAFWCDPISGHATLYWYRQILGQGPELLVQFQDESVVDDSQLPKDRFSAERLKGVDSTLKIQPAELGDSAMYLCASSDAGTGLYTEAFFGQGTRLTVV.

J is TRBJ2-7 and V is TRBV7-2; the D gene is possibly TRBD1 (6 bases). V was pared by 5 bases and J by 4 bases, with 12 bases between. This CDR3 is 13 amino acids long. Germline-derived CDR1 and CDR2 are SGHTA and FQGNSA. CDR3 residues: CASSEIQGYEQYF. The CDR3 coding sequence is TGTGCCAGCAGCGAAATACAGGGTTACGAGCAGTACTTC.

V and J are TRBV30 and TRBJ2-3; the D gene could be TRBD1 or TRBD2 (7 bases each). The CDR3 is 13 residues long. In germline, CDR1 is GTSNPN, CDR2 SVGIG (reference sequence). The ends were cut back, 8 bases at V and 3 bases at J, with 15 bases in the middle. This chain's CDR3 is CAGGGQLTDTQYF. The CDR3 DNA follows: TGTGCCGGGGGGGGACAGTTAACAGATACGCAGTATTTT.